The clone carrying this T cell receptor (beta chain) was seen only a few times. This entry is derived from a study of blood T cell repertoires in COVID-19. Overall study context: Sites across the United States, Italy and Spain contributed samples from acute and convalescent COVID-19.

Enrolled through a virtual design, the participants were between roughly 18 and 95 years of age and came from about two dozen US areas. Participants reported their clinical history, and cohort assignment relied on those reports. Per the authors' pipeline: Amplification of reference gene primers was used by the study to estimate nucleated cell counts. Repertoires were generated with immunoSEQ multiplex PCR, while TCRdb's copy carries only in-frame clones and drops some. V, J and clone size were drawn from that table, and D and trimming were deduced from the DNA. The sample contains under 500,000 clones, roughly nine tenths of which appear only once. The CDR3 length is 18 residues.

The gene calls are TRBV21-1 and TRBJ1-4; no check of the table's D call, TRBD1, against the DNA was made. TRBV21-1 is assigned pseudogene status. Sequencing was performed on PBMCs or T cells enriched from blood (not recorded which). This TCR derives from a woman between 18 and 29 years old with acute COVID-19. In nucleotides, the CDR3 is TGTGCCAGCAGCAAACCCTTTACCGGGACAGGGAATAATGAAAAACTGTTTTTT. Its translation is CASSKPFTGTGNNEKLFF.